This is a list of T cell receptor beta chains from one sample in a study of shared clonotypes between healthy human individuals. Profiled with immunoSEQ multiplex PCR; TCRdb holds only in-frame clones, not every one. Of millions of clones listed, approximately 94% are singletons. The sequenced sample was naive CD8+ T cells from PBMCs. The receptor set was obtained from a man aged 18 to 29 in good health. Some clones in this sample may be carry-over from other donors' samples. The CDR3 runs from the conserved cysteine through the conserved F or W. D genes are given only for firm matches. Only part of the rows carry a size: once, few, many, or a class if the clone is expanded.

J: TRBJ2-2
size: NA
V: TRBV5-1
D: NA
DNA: TGCGCCAGCAGCTGGACGGTTGAGAGTAACGGGGAGCTGTTTTTT
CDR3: CASSWTVESNGELFF

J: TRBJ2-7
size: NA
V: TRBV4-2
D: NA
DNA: TGTGCCAGCAGCCAAGATGTGGGGGGCGAGCTCTACGAGCAGTACTTC
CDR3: CASSQDVGGELYEQYF

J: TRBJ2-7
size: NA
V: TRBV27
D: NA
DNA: TGTGCCAGCAGTTTGAGGCGGGACTACGAGCAGTACTTC
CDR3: CASSLRRDYEQYF

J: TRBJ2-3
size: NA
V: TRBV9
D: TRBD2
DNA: TGTGCCAGCAGCGTACCCGGGGGGGGCACAGATACGCAGTATTTT
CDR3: CASSVPGGGTDTQYF

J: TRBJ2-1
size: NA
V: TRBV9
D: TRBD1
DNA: TGTGCCAGCAGCGTAGCACAGGGGGTAAAAAATGAGCAGTTCTTC
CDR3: CASSVAQGVKNEQFF

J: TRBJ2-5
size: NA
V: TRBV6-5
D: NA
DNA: TGTGCCAGCACACAGAGACCGGGGGAGACCCAGTACTTC
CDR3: CASTQRPGETQYF

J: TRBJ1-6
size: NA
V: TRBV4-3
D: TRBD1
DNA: TGCGCCAGCAGCCAGGACAGGGGCAATAATTCACCCCTCCACTTT
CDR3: CASSQDRGNNSPLHF

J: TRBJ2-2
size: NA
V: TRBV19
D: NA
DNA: TGTGCCAGTAGACAGGGCCCAAGTTACGGAGGGGAGCTGTTTTTT
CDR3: CASRQGPSYGGELFF

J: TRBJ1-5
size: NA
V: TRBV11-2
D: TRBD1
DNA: TGTGCCAGCAGCTTATACAGGGGGGAGCCCCAGCATTTT
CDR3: CASSLYRGEPQHF

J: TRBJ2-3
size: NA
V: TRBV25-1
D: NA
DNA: TGTGCCAGCAGTCCTCAAAAGTTGTGGGATACGCAGTATTTT
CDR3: CASSPQKLWDTQYF

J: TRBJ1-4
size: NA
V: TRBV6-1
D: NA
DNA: TGTGCCTCTCAGGTGGGGGGAATGAGTGAAAAACTGTTTTTT
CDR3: CASQVGGMSEKLFF

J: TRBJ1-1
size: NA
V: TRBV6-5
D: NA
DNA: TGTGCCAGCAGTTACTCCGGTGGGACTGAAGCTTTCTTT
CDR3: CASSYSGGTEAFF

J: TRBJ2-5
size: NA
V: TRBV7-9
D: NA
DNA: TGTGCCAGCAGCTTAGTCCAGGACCATAGGCAGTACTTC
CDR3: CASSLVQDHRQYF

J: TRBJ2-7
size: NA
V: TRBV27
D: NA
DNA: TGTGCCAGCAGTTTCGCGAAAGCCTACGAGCAGTACTTC
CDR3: CASSFAKAYEQYF

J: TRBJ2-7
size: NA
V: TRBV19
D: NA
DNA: TGTGCCAGTAGTGTTTCCAGCCTCTACGAGCAGTACTTC
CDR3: CASSVSSLYEQYF

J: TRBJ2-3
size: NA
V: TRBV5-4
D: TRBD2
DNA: TGTGCCAGCAGCTTGGGACCCCCTAGCGGGCTCACAGATACGCAGTATTTT
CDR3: CASSLGPPSGLTDTQYF

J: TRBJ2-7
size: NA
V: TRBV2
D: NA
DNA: TGTGCCAGCAGTGAAGCGCTTCGGGACCGCGATCTGTACTTC
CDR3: CASSEALRDRDLYF

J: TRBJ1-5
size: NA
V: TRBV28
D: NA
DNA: TGTGCCAGCAGCCTACACCGCGGGAATCAGCCCCAGCATTTT
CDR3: CASSLHRGNQPQHF

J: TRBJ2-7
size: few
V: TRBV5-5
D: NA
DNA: TGTGCCAGCAGCCCGGGGGTGGTCTACGAGCAGTACTTC
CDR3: CASSPGVVYEQYF

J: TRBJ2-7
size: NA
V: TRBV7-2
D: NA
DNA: TGTGCCAGCAGCTTAGTCGGGAGCTCCTACGAGCAGTACTTC
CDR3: CASSLVGSSYEQYF

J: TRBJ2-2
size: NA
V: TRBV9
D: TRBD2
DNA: TGTGCCAGCAGCTCACGACAGGGTCATGGACTAGCGGGGCCCCCCGGGGAGCTGTTTTTT
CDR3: CASSSRQGHGLAGPPGELFF

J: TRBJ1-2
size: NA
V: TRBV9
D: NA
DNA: TGTGCCAGCAGCGACCCGGACCCTTTCGGTTATGGCTACACCTTC
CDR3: CASSDPDPFGYGYTF

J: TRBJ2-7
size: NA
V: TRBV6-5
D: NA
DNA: TGTGCCAGCAGTTACCTAGGCTCCAGCGCCTCCTACGAGCAGTACTTC
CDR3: CASSYLGSSASYEQYF

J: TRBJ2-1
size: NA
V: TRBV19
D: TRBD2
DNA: TGTGCCAGTAGTATTGCGGGGGGCCCCTACAATGAGCAGTTCTTC
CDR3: CASSIAGGPYNEQFF

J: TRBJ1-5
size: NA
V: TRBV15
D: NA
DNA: TGTGCCACCAGCAGAGGTCACCTTAGCAATCAGCCCCAGCATTTT
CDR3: CATSRGHLSNQPQHF

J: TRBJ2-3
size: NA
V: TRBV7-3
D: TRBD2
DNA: TGTGCCAGCAGCCCGACTAGCGGGAAAGCAGATACGCAGTATTTT
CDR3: CASSPTSGKADTQYF

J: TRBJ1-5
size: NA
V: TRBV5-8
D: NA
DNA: TGTGCCAGCAGGGTGGGGTTGGGCAGGGAGAATCAGCCCCAGCATTTT
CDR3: CASRVGLGRENQPQHF

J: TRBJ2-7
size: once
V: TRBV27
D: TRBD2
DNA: TGTGCCACCAAATGGACTAGCGGGAGTAACGAGCAGTACTTC
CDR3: CATKWTSGSNEQYF

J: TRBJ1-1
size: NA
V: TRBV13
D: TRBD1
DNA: TGTGCCAGCAGCTTACAGGGGGCGTTAGACACTGAAGCTTTCTTT
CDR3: CASSLQGALDTEAFF

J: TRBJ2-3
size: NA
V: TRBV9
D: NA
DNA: TGTGCCAGCAGCGTAGATGGGCAGGTGGGCTCAAAGTATTTT
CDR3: CASSVDGQVGSKYF

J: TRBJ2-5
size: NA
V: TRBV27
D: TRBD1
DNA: TGTGCCAGCAGCAGACAGGGATATAGGGAGACCCAGTACTTC
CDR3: CASSRQGYRETQYF

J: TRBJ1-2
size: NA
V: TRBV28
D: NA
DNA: TGTGCCAGCAGTTCCAGTATCCAATGGGGCTATGGCTACACCTTC
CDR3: CASSSSIQWGYGYTF

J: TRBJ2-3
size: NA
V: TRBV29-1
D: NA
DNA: TGCAGCGTGTCGTGGATGGATAGCACAGATACGCAGTATTTT
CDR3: CSVSWMDSTDTQYF

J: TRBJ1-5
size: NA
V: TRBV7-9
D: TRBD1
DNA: TGTGCCAGCAGCGTGGGACAGGGAGCAGGCCAGCCCCAGCATTTT
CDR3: CASSVGQGAGQPQHF

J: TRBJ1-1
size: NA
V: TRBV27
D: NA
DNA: TGTGCCAGCTCACGCGGCGGGGGGCGGACTGAAGCTTTCTTT
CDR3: CASSRGGGRTEAFF